Presented here are 10 T cell receptor beta chains from one specimen sequenced in a study of blood T cell repertoires in COVID-19. Profiled with immunoSEQ multiplex PCR; TCRdb holds only in-frame clones, not every one. This table holds 300,000 to 350,000 clones, about nine tenths found once. The sample consisted of peripheral blood. The receptors derive from a man aged 30 to 39 with COVID-19, enrolled during active disease.

The chain employs TRBV7-9 and TRBJ2-3; no clear D. Trimming stripped 5 bases from V and 4 bases from J, with 10 bases between. CDR3 size: 13 residues. Germline V lookup: CDR1 SEHNR, CDR2 FQNEAQ (reference sequence). CDR3 in DNA: TGTGCCAGCAGCCCAGAGGTCGCAGATACGCAGTATTTT. It codes for CASSPEVADTQYF.

The chain joins TRBV14 to TRBJ1-2; D remains ambiguous. The CDR3 is made up of 14 amino acids. CDR1 and CDR2 (germline): SGHDN, FVKESK. V was cut by 0 bases and J by 6 bases, with 11 bases left in between. The CDR3 DNA reads TGTGCCAGCAGCCAAGATTGGCAGGAAAATGGCTACACCTTC. This codes for CASSQDWQENGYTF.

The genes are TRBV4-3 and TRBJ1-6; the D gene is possibly TRBD1 (6 bases). Germline V gene data show CDR1 as LGHNA and CDR2 as YSLEER. The germline V and J ends were trimmed by 0 bases and 9 bases, with 18 bases remaining between them. The CDR3 contains 17 residues. CDR3 bases: TGCGCCAGCAGCCAAGATCTAACAGGGAACGTGGGTTCACCCCTCCACTTT. As protein: CASSQDLTGNVGSPLHF.

The chain is built from TRBV7-9 and TRBJ2-7, with TRBD1 identical over 10 bases. Germline assignment: CDR1 SEHNR and CDR2 FQNEAQ (reference sequence). The CDR3 spans 15 residues. After removal of 5 bases from V and 4 bases from J, the junction contained 8 bases not matched to a gene. In nucleotides, the CDR3 is TGTGCCAGCAGCCCGAAGGACAGGGGGACTTACGAGCAGTACTTC. This sequence encodes CASSPKDRGTYEQYF. Drawing the rest from reference TRBV7-9 and TRBJ2-7, the complete variable domain is DTGVSQNPRHKITKRGQNVTFRCDPISEHNRLYWYRQTLGQGPEFLTYFQNEAQLEKSRLLSDRFSAERPKGSFSTLEIQRTEQGDSAMYLCASSPKDRGTYEQYFGPGTRLTVT.

The chain combines TRBV10-3 with TRBJ1-4; tentatively, D is TRBD1 (5 bases). This CDR3 has 13 residues. Trimming stripped 9 bases from V and 0 bases from J, with 8 bases between. Germline values: CDR1 ENHRY, CDR2 SYGVKD. As DNA, the CDR3 is TGTGCCATAAGGGACTCAACTAATGAAAAACTGTTTTTT. The encoded protein is CAIRDSTNEKLFF.

This chain connects TRBV7-8 to TRBJ2-1, with a weak D call TRBD2 (5 bases). The length of the CDR3 is 13 residues. V was clipped by 5 bases and J by 7 bases, with 12 bases between them. CDR1 is SGHVS, CDR2 FQNEAQ, per germline. CDR3 nucleotide sequence: TGTGCCAGCAGCCGGACTGCCTGGAATGAGCAGTTCTTC. This gives the protein CASSRTAWNEQFF.

The rearrangement links TRBV18 to TRBJ1-5; TRBD1 matches 12 bases. After removal of 3 bases from V and 10 bases from J, the junction contained 10 bases not matched to a gene. The length of the CDR3 is 16 residues. CDR1 and CDR2 from the germline V gene are KGHSH and LQKENI. DNA for the CDR3: TGTGCCAGCTCACCCGGGACAGGGGGCGTTACATCCCCCCAGCATTTT. Translation: CASSPGTGGVTSPQHF.

The chain carries TRBV2 and TRBJ1-2, with 7 bases lining up with TRBD1. The CDR3 contains 12 residues. V trimming: 8 bases; J trimming: 6 bases; junction bases outside the gene matches: 6. Germline V CDR1 and CDR2: SNHLY, FYNNEI. DNA of the CDR3: TGTGCCAGCCCCGACAGGGTCAATGGCTACACCTTC. This gives the protein CASPDRVNGYTF. Together with reference TRBV2 and TRBJ1-2, the CDR3 gives the full variable domain: EPEVTQTPSHQVTQMGQEVILRCVPISNHLYFYWYRQILGQKVEFLVSFYNNEISEKSEIFDDQFSVERPDGSNFTLKIRSTKLEDSAMYFCASPDRVNGYTFGSGTRLTVV.

The chain has TRBV4-2 and TRBJ2-7; 13 bases agree with TRBD2. The CDR3 sequence is 19 residues long. The V gene's germline CDR1 is LGHNA and CDR2 YNFKEQ. Germline trimming cut 0 bases from V and 3 bases from J; bases unmatched to any gene: 11. As DNA, the CDR3 is TGTGCCAGCAGCCAAGATAGAGGTGGGGGACTAGCGGGGCGCTACGAGCAGTACTTC. Its protein product is CASSQDRGGGLAGRYEQYF.

The rearrangement links TRBV7-3 to TRBJ1-1, with 7 nucleotides matching TRBD1. After removal of 6 bases from V and 1 base from J, the junction contained 2 bases not matched to a gene. Germline V gene data show CDR1 as SGHTA and CDR2 as FQGTGA. The CDR3 consists of 13 residues. The CDR3 DNA reads as TGTGCCAGCAGTCGGGACAGGAACACTGAAGCTTTCTTT. Its translation: CASSRDRNTEAFF.